The 26 T cell receptor beta chains listed next were all sequenced from one sample in a study of OX40 agonist ivuxolimab in advanced cancers. Produced via immunoSEQ multiplex PCR; TCRdb's table is partial and in-frame only. The data show approximately 86,000 clones, more than 70% seen once. The sequenced sample was CD4+ or CD8+ T cells sorted from blood, obtained in a trial of the OX40 agonist ivuxolimab. The receptors stem from an adult with an advanced solid tumor such as melanoma, head and neck, liver or kidney cancer.

The rearrangement links TRBV10-1 to TRBJ2-1; 11 nucleotides agree with TRBD2. The CDR3 sequence is 15 residues long. The V segment lost 6 bases and the J segment 8 bases; nucleotides outside the gene matches: 9. The germline V gene has CDR1 WNHNN and CDR2 SYGVQD (reference sequence). The DNA for the CDR3 is TGCGCCAGCAGCCTCTCACTAGCGGGGGCGGATGAGCAGTTCTTC. Its translation is CASSLSLAGADEQFF.

V gene TRBV9 combines with J gene TRBJ2-1, with 8 bases fitting TRBD1. The CDR3 length is 15 residues. The V segment lost 2 bases and the J segment 3 bases; nucleotides outside the gene matches: 4. Germline assignment: CDR1 SGDLS and CDR2 YYNGEE. The CDR3 region has the DNA TGTGCCAGCAGCGTCCAGGGGGCTGACTACAATGAGCAGTTCTTC. Translated: CASSVQGADYNEQFF.

The chain combines TRBV18 with TRBJ1-1; TRBD1 agrees at 7 bases. The ends lost 2 bases at V and 7 bases at J; junction bases unmatched: 1. The CDR3 totals 12 residues. Germline CDR1 KGHSH, CDR2 LQKENI. The DNA of the CDR3 is TGTGCCAGCTCACCAAGGGACAGTGAAGCTTTCTTT. Its translation: CASSPRDSEAFF.

This chain connects TRBV30 to TRBJ1-1, with D possibly TRBD1 on 5 matching bases. This CDR3 comprises 15 residues. Germline V lookup: CDR1 GTSNPN, CDR2 SVGIG (reference sequence). V dropped 2 bases and J dropped 6 bases, with 19 bases sitting between them. The CDR3 sequence: CAWSSSGKRNSEAFF. The CDR3 bases are TGTGCCTGGAGTTCGTCAGGGAAAAGGAATTCTGAAGCTTTCTTT. The full variable domain, completed using reference TRBV30 and TRBJ1-1, is SQTIHQWPATLVQPVGSPLSLECTVEGTSNPNLYWYRQAAGRGLQLLFYSVGIGQISSEVPQNLSASRPQDRQFILSSKKLLLSDSGFYLCAWSSSGKRNSEAFFGQGTRLTVV.

The gene calls are TRBV10-2 and TRBJ2-5; D unresolved. Germline loops: CDR1 WSHSY, CDR2 SAAADI. The CDR3 is made up of 13 amino acids. V was shortened by 2 bases and J by 5 bases, with 9 bases between the two germline ends. The CDR3 region is CASSEPFRETQYF. The CDR3 DNA reads as TGCGCCAGCAGTGAGCCTTTCCGGGAGACCCAGTACTTC.

J is TRBJ2-7 and V is TRBV6-1, with 10 bases matching TRBD1. The junction had 7 bases not matched to a gene; V was cut back by 4 bases and J by 4 bases. Per the germline V gene, CDR1 is MNHNS and CDR2 is SASEGT. The CDR3 sequence is 15 residues long. CDR3 sequence (DNA): TGTGCCAGCAGTGCCCGGGACAGGGGCTCATACGAGCAGTACTTC. Protein: CASSARDRGSYEQYF.

This clone was counted a single time. V and J are TRBV2 and TRBJ2-3; D possibly corresponds to TRBD1 (5 bases). CDR1 and CDR2 from the germline V gene are SNHLY and FYNNEI. The CDR3 totals 15 residues. Trimming took off 2 bases at V and 0 bases at J, with 9 bases between the two ends. CDR3 region: CASSEQGMSTDTQYF. CDR3 nucleotide sequence: TGTGCCAGCAGTGAACAGGGAATGAGCACAGATACGCAGTATTTT.

The chain joins TRBV30 to TRBJ1-1; D might be TRBD1 (6 bases). The V gene's germline CDR1 is GTSNPN and CDR2 SVGIG (reference sequence). The length of the CDR3 is 12 residues. V was cut by 3 bases and J by 6 bases, with 11 bases left in between. The CDR3 nucleotides are TGTGCCTGGAGCGAGGGGGGGGCTGAAGCTTTCTTT. Its protein is CAWSEGGAEAFF.

The chain carries TRBV30 and TRBJ1-5; 7 positions agree with TRBD1. The junction had 10 bases not matched to a gene; V was cut back by 4 bases and J by 7 bases. Germline CDR1 GTSNPN, CDR2 SVGIG (reference sequence). The CDR3 spans 14 residues. The CDR3 DNA sequence: TGTGCCTGGAAGGAGCACAGGGGTAGACAGCCCCAGCATTTT. Protein: CAWKEHRGRQPQHF.

CDR3 in amino acids: CASSLDGAVNTEAFF. CDR3 nucleotides: TGCGCCAGCAGCTTGGATGGGGCAGTGAACACTGAAGCTTTCTTT. The genes are TRBV5-1 and TRBJ1-1; a possible D gene is TRBD1 (5 bases). In germline, CDR1 is SGHRS, CDR2 YFSETQ. V gave up 0 bases and J gave up 0 bases, with 9 bases separating them. The CDR3 has 15 residues.

A few counts support this clone. This chain links TRBV5-1 with TRBJ1-5; no firm D call. Germline-derived CDR1 and CDR2 are SGHRS and YFSETQ. There are 13 residues in the CDR3. The V end was cut by 2 bases, the J end by 2 bases, with 5 bases between. The chain's CDR3 is CASSFDGNQPQHF. The CDR3 nucleotides are TGCGCCAGCAGCTTCGATGGCAATCAGCCCCAGCATTTT.

The count of this clone is one. V gene TRBV19 combines with J gene TRBJ2-1; D gene unclear. CDR1 and CDR2 (germline): LNHDA, SQIVND (reference sequence). Trimming removed 1 base from V and 5 bases from J, with 6 bases in between. The CDR3 runs 13 residues. CDR3 sequence: CASSIGFHNEQFF. CDR3 sequence (DNA): TGTGCCAGTAGTATAGGATTCCACAATGAGCAGTTCTTC.

In this sample, this clone turned up once. The rearrangement uses TRBV5-1 and TRBJ1-1; D unresolved. The CDR3 totals 13 residues. In germline, CDR1 is SGHRS, CDR2 YFSETQ. V dropped 4 bases and J dropped 4 bases, with 11 bases sitting between them. The CDR3 region has the DNA TGCGCCAGCAGCATCGGGTCAAGCACTGAAGCTTTCTTT. This encodes CASSIGSSTEAFF.

The chain employs TRBV6-6 and TRBJ1-2, with a tentative D call TRBD1 (6 bases). The CDR3 sequence is 15 residues long. CDR1 and CDR2 (germline): MNHNY, SVGAGI (reference sequence). V shed 5 bases and J shed 8 bases, with 21 bases lying between them. The CDR3 DNA follows: TGTGCCAGCAGTCATCCCAACAGGGACCCATGGGGCTACACCTTC. It encodes CASSHPNRDPWGYTF.

This sequence joins TRBV19 and TRBJ1-5; TRBD1 aligns across 7 bases. CDR3 length equals 14 residues. V shed 6 bases, J shed 8 bases, and the junction held 10 bases outside the gene matches. The V gene's germline CDR1 is LNHDA and CDR2 SQIVND (reference sequence). The CDR3 is CASRTDRVEKPQHF. CDR3 nucleotides: TGTGCCAGTAGGACCGACAGGGTAGAGAAGCCCCAGCATTTT.

The J gene is TRBJ2-7, the V gene TRBV11-2; possible D gene TRBD2, 5 bases. Germline V gene data show CDR1 as SGHAT and CDR2 as FQNNGV. The V end lost 4 bases, the J end lost 0 bases, and 13 bases lay between the germline ends. The CDR3 totals 15 residues. CDR3 in DNA: TGTGCCAGCAGCTCGCGGGCTTGGAGCTCCTACGAGCAGTACTTC. Encoded protein: CASSSRAWSSYEQYF.

The chain joins TRBV27 to TRBJ1-6, with 7 bases matching TRBD1. CDR1 is MNHEY, CDR2 SMNVEV, per germline (reference sequence). This CDR3 contains 14 residues. Losses at the gene ends were 5 bases for V and 8 bases for J; bases not matched to a gene: 6. The CDR3 is CASSRRQGYSPLHF. The CDR3 bases are TGTGCCAGCAGTCGAAGACAGGGATATTCACCCCTCCACTTT.

Only one count was recorded for this clone. V gene TRBV6-5 combines with J gene TRBJ2-7; 9 positions match TRBD1. With V trimmed by 5 bases and J by 4 bases, 6 bases remained unmatched. This CDR3 has 14 amino acids. Germline V gives CDR1 MNHEY, CDR2 SVGAGI. CDR3 sequence reads: CASSPGTGRYEQYF. The CDR3 bases are TGTGCCAGCAGTCCCGGGACAGGGCGATACGAGCAGTACTTC.

The chain uses TRBV6-5 and TRBJ1-4, with 10 bases matching TRBD1. This CDR3 has 15 amino acids. V was pared by 0 bases and J by 5 bases, with 0 bases of the junction left unmatched. Germline V CDR1 and CDR2: MNHEY, SVGAGI. The CDR3 loop is CASSYSGQGNEKLFF. CDR3 bases: TGTGCCAGCAGTTACTCGGGACAGGGGAATGAAAAACTGTTTTTT.

The V and J genes are TRBV6-1 and TRBJ2-1, with 8 nucleotides matching TRBD2. The CDR3 contains 15 residues. CDR1 is MNHNS and CDR2 is SASEGT in the germline V gene. The trim removed 2 bases at V and 2 bases at J, leaving 2 bases unmatched. This chain's CDR3 is CASSERGGPYNEQFF. The DNA for the CDR3 is TGTGCCAGCAGTGAACGCGGGGGGCCCTACAATGAGCAGTTCTTC.

The chain combines TRBV7-8 with TRBJ2-1; either TRBD1 or TRBD2 may fit D (5 bases each). V was shortened by 1 base and J by 2 bases, with 9 bases between the two germline ends. The CDR3 has 15 residues. CDR1 and CDR2 from the germline V gene are SGHVS and FQNEAQ. The CDR3 nucleotides are TGTGCCAGCAGCTTAGGGGGGTTGGCCTACAATGAGCAGTTCTTC. This translates into CASSLGGLAYNEQFF.

CDR3 bases: TGCGCCAGCAGCTTTAGGCGGGCGGACACAGATACGCAGTATTTT. Its translation: CASSFRRADTDTQYF. The gene calls are TRBV5-1 and TRBJ2-3, with D tentatively TRBD2 (5 bases). CDR3 length: 15 amino acids. Germline V CDR1 and CDR2: SGHRS, YFSETQ. Trimming left V 2 bases short and J 2 bases short, with 12 bases between.

V gene TRBV7-9 combines with J gene TRBJ1-2; D gene uncertain. The CDR3 is 18 residues long. Germline V gene sequence: CDR1 SEHNR, CDR2 FQNEAQ (reference sequence). Trimming removed 0 bases from V and 8 bases from J, with 25 bases in between. CDR3 loop: CASSLAPSHDGVMRGYTF. DNA for the CDR3: TGTGCCAGCAGCTTAGCTCCATCCCATGATGGGGTAATGAGGGGCTACACCTTC.

This chain connects TRBV5-6 to TRBJ2-7; 8 nucleotides align to TRBD1. The CDR3 totals 16 residues. Germline V gives CDR1 SGHDT, CDR2 YYEEEE. Trimming removed 5 bases from V and 3 bases from J; junction bases left unmatched: 13. CDR3 residues: CASSLKDRERGYEQYF. The DNA of the CDR3 is TGTGCCAGCAGTTTGAAGGACAGGGAAAGGGGCTACGAGCAGTACTTC.

The chain uses TRBV11-3 and TRBJ2-7; D unclear. Trimming removed 5 bases at V and 6 bases at J, with 20 bases between. CDR3 length equals 15 residues. CDR1 is SGHNT and CDR2 is YENEEA in the germline V gene. Written as DNA, the CDR3 is TGTGCCAGCAGCCATCCCCCATCGTTCGGGCGCGAGCAGTACTTC. This encodes CASSHPPSFGREQYF.

The rearrangement joins TRBV7-8 to TRBJ2-5; perhaps TRBD2 as D (5 bases). V dropped 5 bases and J dropped 1 base, with 17 bases sitting between them. The CDR3 covers 16 residues. Germline V gene lookup returns CDR1 SGHVS and CDR2 FQNEAQ. As DNA, the CDR3 is TGTGCCAGCAGCCCCTCCGAGGGCGGCCCCCAAGAGACCCAGTACTTC. Translated: CASSPSEGGPQETQYF.